Each of the 24 T cell receptor beta chains below was sequenced from the same sample in a study of Ad26.COV2.S vaccination and SARS-CoV-2 variants. Here immunoSEQ multiplex PCR was the method, and the copy in TCRdb shows in-frame clones only, minus some. The table has 350,000 to 450,000 clones, roughly 84% seen once; the top ten hold 3.4%. This sample's treatment: roughly 18 received Ad26.COV2.S at low or high dose, single or two shots; a few received placebo; per-sample allocation not given. Samples were taken on day 63 after the first vaccine or placebo injection. The sequencing used peripheral blood, collected in a trial of Ad26.COV2.S vaccine versus placebo. These receptors were taken from a person aged 18-65 years who received the Ad26.COV2.S COVID-19 vaccine or a placebo.

V usage is TRBV7-9 and J usage is TRBJ1-4; no clear D. Germline V gene data show CDR1 as SEHNR and CDR2 as FQNEAQ (reference sequence). V was clipped by 0 bases and J by 7 bases, with 9 bases between them. This CDR3 comprises 14 residues. The CDR3 sequence: CASSLAGVGEKLFF. CDR3 nucleotide sequence: TGTGCCAGCAGCTTAGCCGGGGTGGGTGAAAAACTGTTTTTT.

The V gene is TRBV11-2, the J gene TRBJ1-6; 11 bases align to TRBD1. The CDR3 loop spans 18 amino acids. Germline CDR1 and CDR2: SGHAT and FQNNGV. V was pared by 5 bases and J by 7 bases, with 13 bases of the junction left unmatched. CDR3 sequence reads: CASSPGTGGSEWNSPLHF. CDR3 coding DNA: TGTGCCAGCAGCCCCGGGACAGGGGGAAGCGAGTGGAATTCACCCCTCCACTTT.

The chain recombines TRBV9 with TRBJ2-1; a possible D gene is TRBD2 (5 bases). Trimming left V 0 bases short and J 1 base short, with 11 bases between. The CDR3 contains 16 residues. CDR1 and CDR2 from the germline V gene are SGDLS and YYNGEE. The CDR3 DNA sequence: TGTGCCAGCAGCGTAGGGGAGATCGTATCCTACAATGAGCAGTTCTTC. Its translation: CASSVGEIVSYNEQFF.

This chain uses TRBV29-1 with TRBJ1-1; possible D gene TRBD1, 6 bases. The germline V gene has CDR1 SQVTM and CDR2 ANQGSEA. This CDR3 comprises 12 residues. Trimming pared 6 bases from V and 2 bases from J, leaving 10 bases between. CDR3: CSVVQGNTEAFF. In DNA, the CDR3 is TGCAGCGTGGTACAGGGAAACACTGAAGCTTTCTTT. Drawing the rest from reference TRBV29-1 and TRBJ1-1, the complete variable domain is SAVISQKPSRDICQRGTSLTIQCQVDSQVTMMFWYRQQPGQSLTLIATANQGSEATYESGFVIDKFPISRPNLTFSTLTVSNMSPEDSSIYLCSVVQGNTEAFFGQGTRLTVV.

The CDR3 is CSVGAAQADTEAFF. The CDR3 DNA is TGCAGCGTTGGGGCAGCCCAGGCCGACACTGAAGCTTTCTTT. This chain joins TRBV29-1 and TRBJ1-1; D unresolved. Per germline, CDR1 SQVTM and CDR2 ANQGSEA. V shed 4 bases and J shed 3 bases, with 15 bases lying between them. The CDR3 extends over 14 amino acids.

The V gene is TRBV7-8, the J gene TRBJ1-2, with a possible D match to TRBD1 (6 bases). Germline V lookup: CDR1 SGHVS, CDR2 FQNEAQ. V shed 5 bases and J shed 1 base, with 14 bases lying between them. This CDR3 contains 15 residues. The CDR3 DNA is TGTGCCAGCAGCCCGGACAGCCAATTTAACTATGGCTACACCTTC. Its protein product is CASSPDSQFNYGYTF.

The J gene is TRBJ1-2, the V gene TRBV14; 7 positions match TRBD1. V shed 4 bases, J shed 2 bases, and the junction held 1 base outside the gene matches. CDR3 length equals 13 residues. Germline lookup yields CDR1 SGHDN and CDR2 FVKESK. Written as DNA, the CDR3 is TGTGCCAGCAGCCGGGACAGCAACTATGGCTACACCTTC. Protein product: CASSRDSNYGYTF.

This chain links TRBV6-6 with TRBJ2-7; D might be TRBD1 (6 bases). The CDR3 has 15 residues. Trimming removed 4 bases at V and 4 bases at J, with 17 bases between. Germline V gene sequence: CDR1 MNHNY, CDR2 SVGAGI (reference sequence). The CDR3 region has the DNA TGTGCCAGCAGTTCACCGGAAGGGGGTGCTTACGAGCAGTACTTC. Its translation: CASSSPEGGAYEQYF.

This chain uses TRBV25-1 with TRBJ1-1; TRBD1 matches 7 bases. Germline values: CDR1 MGHDK, CDR2 SYGVNS. The CDR3 consists of 13 residues. V lost 4 bases, J lost 5 bases, and 4 bases stayed unmatched. The CDR3 nucleotides read TGTGCCAGCAGTGGGCCAGGGGGGACTGAAGCTTTCTTT. It is translated as CASSGPGGTEAFF.

This clone was observed at least ten times. This sequence joins TRBV5-6 and TRBJ1-2, with 8 bases aligning to TRBD1. V lost 4 bases and J lost 4; bases outside the gene matches: 9. The germline CDR1 and CDR2 sequences are SGHDT and YYEEEE. The CDR3 extends over 15 amino acids. In nucleotides, the CDR3 is TGTGCCAGCAGCACTATTTGGACAGGGCGCTATGGCTACACCTTC. Translation gives CASSTIWTGRYGYTF. The full variable domain, completed using reference TRBV5-6 and TRBJ1-2, is DAGVTQSPTHLIKTRGQQVTLRCSPKSGHDTVSWYQQALGQGPQFIFQYYEEEERQRGNFPDRFSGHQFPNYSSELNVNALLLGDSALYLCASSTIWTGRYGYTFGSGTRLTVV.

This chain joins TRBV12-3 or TRBV12-4 and TRBJ1-2; no definite D call. This CDR3 region has 13 residues. Trimming pared 3 bases from V and 4 bases from J, leaving 9 bases between. CDR3 coding DNA: TGTGCCAGCAGTTTTGGGGAGGGCTATGGCTACACCTTC. Translated, it gives CASSFGEGYGYTF.

J is TRBJ2-4 and V is TRBV7-2; possibly TRBD1 for D (5 bases). The CDR3 covers 16 residues. The germline V gene encodes CDR1 SGHTA and CDR2 FQGNSA. V was trimmed by 1 base and J by 2 bases, leaving 12 bases between them. This chain's CDR3 is CASSLVAGFTKNIQYF. The CDR3 bases are TGTGCCAGCAGCTTAGTTGCAGGGTTTACCAAAAACATTCAGTACTTC.

J is TRBJ1-2 and V is TRBV7-9; D is perhaps TRBD1 (6 bases). Germline V gene sequence: CDR1 SEHNR, CDR2 FQNEAQ (reference sequence). V dropped 5 bases and J dropped 4 bases, with 20 bases sitting between them. This CDR3 comprises 16 residues. Written as DNA, the CDR3 is TGTGCCAGCAGCCCAGAGGGGGGCCCGCGGGGCTATGGCTACACCTTC. Amino acids: CASSPEGGPRGYGYTF.

This rearrangement joins TRBV14 to TRBJ1-1; D possibly corresponds to TRBD1 (5 bases). The CDR3 length is 12 residues. The germline gives CDR1 SGHDN, CDR2 FVKESK. Trimming removed 4 bases at V and 7 bases at J, with 10 bases between. Here the CDR3 reads CASSPGTLEAFF. CDR3 coding DNA: TGTGCCAGCAGCCCCGGGACTCTTGAAGCTTTCTTT.

The rearrangement uses TRBV30 and TRBJ1-5; no definite D call. This CDR3 contains 12 residues. Germline CDR1 reads GTSNPN; CDR2 reads SVGIG (reference sequence). V was trimmed by 7 bases and J by 4 bases, leaving 11 bases between them. The CDR3 sequence: CAYSSGNQPQHF. Written as DNA, the CDR3 is TGTGCCTACTCGTCCGGAAATCAGCCCCAGCATTTT.

In this sample, this clone turned up a few times. This sequence joins TRBV7-9 and TRBJ1-5; 8 bases line up with TRBD1. Germline CDR1 is SEHNR and CDR2 is FQNEAQ (reference sequence). V trimming: 5 bases; J trimming: 5 bases; junction bases outside the gene matches: 8. CDR3 length: 15 amino acids. The CDR3 is CASSLGQGGHQPQHF. CDR3 nucleotide sequence: TGTGCCAGCAGCCTCGGACAGGGAGGTCATCAGCCCCAGCATTTT.

The chain employs TRBV7-8 and TRBJ1-5; no firm D call. Between the trimmed V and J ends, which lost 5 bases and 7 bases, there was a span of 15 bases. This CDR3 has 14 residues. Germline V gene sequence: CDR1 SGHVS, CDR2 FQNEAQ. The CDR3 coding sequence is TGTGCCAGCAGCCGAGACTGGACCCAGCAGCCCCAGCATTTT. Its translation: CASSRDWTQQPQHF.

The rearrangement links TRBV5-5 to TRBJ1-5, with TRBD1 matching over 7 bases. V lost 4 bases, J lost 2 bases, and 9 bases stayed unmatched. This CDR3 region has 16 residues. CDR1 is SGHKS, CDR2 YYEKEE, per germline (reference sequence). The CDR3 DNA follows: TGTGCCAGCAGCCCGGGGGGACAGCTAGGCAATCAGCCCCAGCATTTT. Translated, it gives CASSPGGQLGNQPQHF.

This chain connects TRBV2 to TRBJ1-2, with D perhaps TRBD1 (6 bases). Trimming left V 7 bases short and J 4 bases short, with 10 bases between. CDR1 and CDR2 from the germline V gene are SNHLY and FYNNEI. The CDR3 runs 12 residues. The CDR3 spells CASMIGGYGYTF. CDR3 DNA sequence: TGTGCCAGCATGATAGGGGGCTATGGCTACACCTTC. Drawing the rest from reference TRBV2 and TRBJ1-2, the complete variable domain is EPEVTQTPSHQVTQMGQEVILRCVPISNHLYFYWYRQILGQKVEFLVSFYNNEISEKSEIFDDQFSVERPDGSNFTLKIRSTKLEDSAMYFCASMIGGYGYTFGSGTRLTVV.

Notes on this clone: Other DNA sequences in this sample translate to the same CDR3. The chain couples TRBV7-9 to TRBJ1-1, with D uncertain. Germline V gene lookup returns CDR1 SEHNR and CDR2 FQNEAQ (reference sequence). This CDR3 is built from 13 residues. Trimming pared 1 base from V and 0 bases from J, leaving 3 bases between. This chain's CDR3 is CASSLELNTEAFF. The CDR3 DNA is TGTGCCAGCAGCTTAGAGCTGAACACTGAAGCTTTCTTT.

This chain uses TRBV7-6 with TRBJ2-3, with TRBD1 as a possible D gene (6 bases). The CDR3 sequence is 15 residues long. Trimming cost V 5 bases and J 0 bases, with 12 bases left between them. Per the germline V gene, CDR1 is SGHVS and CDR2 is FNYEAQ. CDR3: CASSQGQGSTDTQYF. CDR3 nucleotide sequence: TGTGCCAGCAGCCAGGGTCAGGGGAGCACAGATACGCAGTATTTT.

The V gene is TRBV7-3, the J gene TRBJ2-3; D is undetermined. CDR1 SGHTA and CDR2 FQGTGA come from the germline V gene. Trimming shortened V by 1 base and J by 1 base, and 3 bases separated the two germline ends. The CDR3 contains 13 residues. DNA for the CDR3: TGTGCCAGCAGCTTAAAGGGCACAGATACGCAGTATTTT. It yields the protein CASSLKGTDTQYF.

This clone was detected a few times. The rearrangement uses TRBV24-1 and TRBJ1-5; D remains unclear. From germline, CDR1 is KGHDR and CDR2 SFDVKD. The CDR3 extends over 16 amino acids. The ends were cut back, 8 bases at V and 0 bases at J, with 16 bases in the middle. CDR3 nucleotide sequence: TGTGCCACCATCCCGCCTATTGCAGCTAGCAATCAGCCCCAGCATTTT. It specifies CATIPPIAASNQPQHF.

The V and J genes are TRBV7-9 and TRBJ1-1, with TRBD1 as a possible D gene (6 bases). V was shortened by 7 bases and J by 2 bases, with 17 bases between the two germline ends. The germline gives CDR1 SEHNR, CDR2 FQNEAQ (reference sequence). The CDR3 extends over 15 amino acids. The CDR3 loop reads CASTNRRTANTEAFF. The CDR3 nucleotides read TGTGCCAGCACCAACCGTCGGACAGCCAACACTGAAGCTTTCTTT.